A single sample gave rise to the 28 T cell receptor beta chains below, sequenced in a study of blood T cells in healthy people across ages. Through a sample-barcoded 5' primer and a J-beta primer mix, a second PCR was run for 7 to 11 cycles. One entry per CDR3 protein results from TCRdb running MiXCR on the 5' RACE reads. The data hold 600,000 to 1,000,000 distinct CDR3 sequences, with 58% observed a single time. The sequenced sample was blood. All receptors come from a young man in good health.

The chain joins TRBV7-9 to TRBJ1-1; 8 bases line up with TRBD1. The V segment lost 5 bases and the J segment 5 bases; nucleotides outside the gene matches: 4. The germline V gene encodes CDR1 SEHNR and CDR2 FQNEAQ (reference sequence). This CDR3 spans 13 amino acids. The CDR3 reads CASSNTGGTEAFF. Here the CDR3 DNA reads TGTGCCAGCAGCAACACAGGGGGTACTGAAGCTTTCTTT.

This clonotype occurred a few times. V gene TRBV10-3 combines with J gene TRBJ1-1, with D hard to call. CDR3 size: 13 residues. The germline CDR1 and CDR2 sequences are ENHRY and SYGVKD. Trimming took off 11 bases at V and 0 bases at J, with 13 bases between the two ends. This chain's CDR3 is CASHAQLNTEAFF. In nucleotides, the CDR3 is TGTGCCTCCCACGCGCAACTGAACACTGAAGCTTTCTTT.

The chain employs TRBV6-1 and TRBJ2-7, with D perhaps matching TRBD2 (6 bases). The DNA end favors TRBJ2-5, so the J call may be wrong. CDR3 length equals 13 residues. The germline V gene has CDR1 MNHNS and CDR2 SASEGT. The DNA for the CDR3 is TGTGCCAGCAGAGAGGACTACTCTGAGACCCAGTACTTC. It is translated as CASREDYSETQYF.

CDR3 loop: CASSGGTSGIDTQYF. CDR3 coding DNA: TGTGCCAGCAGCGGTGGGACTAGCGGGATAGATACGCAGTATTTT. The gene calls are TRBV9 and TRBJ2-3; 13 bases map to TRBD2. This CDR3 is 15 amino acids long. Per the germline V gene, CDR1 is SGDLS and CDR2 is YYNGEE. V dropped 3 bases and J dropped 5; count of bases not matched to a gene: 3.

The rearrangement links TRBV6-1 to TRBJ1-6; 9 bases match TRBD1. Germline V gene data show CDR1 as MNHNS and CDR2 as SASEGT. The junction had 10 bases not matched to a gene; V was cut back by 4 bases and J by 0 bases. The CDR3 runs 19 residues. CDR3 sequence (DNA): TGTGCCAGCAGTGCCAAAAGACAGGGGGAGAGCTCCTATAATTCACCCCTCCACTTT. Amino acid sequence: CASSAKRQGESSYNSPLHF.

With respect to this clonotype: Given a much more abundant clone one base away, this may be a read error. In DNA form, the CDR3 reads TGTGCCATCAGTGAGGCGGGACTAGCGGGAGGTACCTACGAGCAGTTCTTC. Residues: CAISEAGLAGGTYEQFF. This sequence joins TRBV10-3 and TRBJ2-1; 15 positions agree with TRBD2. Trimming removed 2 bases from V and 10 bases from J; junction bases left unmatched: 9. The CDR3 length is 17 residues. Germline CDR1 and CDR2: ENHRY and SYGVKD.

This clonotype was detected many times. Possible read error: a much larger clone is one base away. The chain links TRBV28 to TRBJ2-6; D is uncertain. V lost 5 bases and J 5 bases, leaving 10 bases between the germline ends. Germline-derived CDR1 and CDR2 are MDHEN and SYDVKM. The CDR3 consists of 14 residues. CDR3 residues: CASSAPRRANVLTF. Here the CDR3 DNA reads TGTGCCAGCAGTGCGCCCAGACGGGCCAACGTCCTGACTTTC.

This chain connects TRBV20-1 to TRBJ2-1; no clear D. CDR1 is DFQATT and CDR2 is SNEGSKA in the germline V gene (reference sequence). CDR3 size: 13 residues. Trimming took off 4 bases at V and 5 bases at J, with 12 bases between the two ends. CDR3 in amino acids: CSAMLVRHNEQFF. For the CDR3, the DNA is TGCAGTGCTATGTTGGTGCGGCACAATGAGCAGTTCTTC.

The chain couples TRBV6-5 to TRBJ2-4; maybe TRBD1 (5 bases). Matching the DNA end better, TRBJ2-7 makes the J call doubtful. Germline CDR1 MNHEY, CDR2 SVGAGI. The CDR3 is 13 residues long. CDR3 region: CASSYSTVGEQYF. In nucleotides, the CDR3 is TGTGCCAGCAGTTACTCGACAGTTGGCGAGCAGTACTTC.

The genes are TRBV6-6 and TRBJ2-1; D is unclear. The CDR3 has 12 residues. Germline CDR1 and CDR2: MNHNY and SVGAGI (reference sequence). The germline V and J ends were trimmed by 6 bases and 5 bases, with 8 bases remaining between them. CDR3 in amino acids: CASRPLNNEQFF. The CDR3 nucleotides are TGTGCCAGCAGACCACTTAACAATGAGCAGTTCTTC.

The chain links TRBV24-1 to TRBJ2-1; TRBD2 matches at 9 bases. The CDR3 totals 16 residues. Germline V gene lookup returns CDR1 KGHDR and CDR2 SFDVKD. Trimming cost V 4 bases and J 6 bases; bases outside gene matches: 9. This CDR3 reads CATSEPRTSVTNEQFF. In DNA, the CDR3 is TGTGCCACCAGTGAACCCAGGACTAGCGTCACCAATGAGCAGTTCTTC.

This chain uses TRBV7-2 with TRBJ1-2; the D gene is possibly TRBD1 (5 bases). CDR3 size: 15 residues. Deletions cut 5 bases from V and 4 bases from J, with 17 bases between. Germline loops: CDR1 SGHTA, CDR2 FQGNSA. CDR3 loop: CASSPRDGLSYGYTF. CDR3 nucleotide sequence: TGTGCCAGCAGCCCCCGGGACGGACTAAGCTATGGCTACACCTTC. The entire variable domain, with the rest obtained from reference TRBV7-2 and TRBJ1-2, is as follows: GAGVSQSPSNKVTEKGKDVELRCDPISGHTALYWYRQSLGQGLEFLIYFQGNSAPDKSGLPSDRFSAERTGGSVSTLTIQRTQQEDSAVYLCASSPRDGLSYGYTFGSGTRLTVV.

The chain has TRBV20-1 and TRBJ2-7, with 7 nucleotides matching TRBD1. Germline values: CDR1 DFQATT, CDR2 SNEGSKA (reference sequence). The trim removed 1 base at V and 3 bases at J, leaving 3 bases unmatched. The CDR3 extends over 13 amino acids. CDR3: CSARARDSYEQYF. DNA for the CDR3: TGCAGTGCTAGAGCCAGGGACAGCTACGAGCAGTACTTC.

The V gene is TRBV6-5, the J gene TRBJ2-4; TRBD1 or TRBD2 may be the D gene (6 bases each). With the DNA end fitting TRBJ2-7 better, the J assignment may be wrong. This CDR3 region has 15 residues. Germline V CDR1 and CDR2: MNHEY, SVGAGI. The CDR3 bases are TGTGCCAGCAGTTACACCGGGGGCGCGGGATACGAGCAGTACTTC. It yields the protein CASSYTGGAGYEQYF.

The chain has TRBV30 and TRBJ1-2; 10 bases are a match to TRBD1. This CDR3 contains 12 residues. Germline CDR1 GTSNPN, CDR2 SVGIG (reference sequence). Trimming at V came to 6 bases and at J to 6 bases, leaving 4 bases not matched to a gene. The chain's CDR3 is CACDGTGDGYTF. The CDR3 DNA is TGTGCCTGCGACGGGACAGGGGATGGCTACACCTTC. Supplemented by reference TRBV30 and TRBJ1-2, the full variable domain reads SQTIHQWPATLVQPVGSPLSLECTVEGTSNPNLYWYRQAAGRGLQLLFYSVGIGQISSEVPQNLSASRPQDRQFILSSKKLLLSDSGFYLCACDGTGDGYTFGSGTRLTVV.

This clonotype was picked up a small number of times. The J gene is TRBJ2-5, the V gene TRBV29-1, with D perhaps given as TRBD1 or TRBD2 (5 bases each). Trimming took off 5 bases at V and 2 bases at J, with 12 bases between the two ends. Per germline, CDR1 SQVTM and CDR2 ANQGSEA. The CDR3 is made up of 13 amino acids. For the CDR3, the DNA is TGCAGCGTTCTTCCGGGGCCTCAAGAGACCCAGTACTTC. Amino acids: CSVLPGPQETQYF.

The V gene is TRBV20-1, the J gene TRBJ2-1, with 9 positions matching TRBD1. Losses at the gene ends were 0 bases for V and 4 bases for J; bases not matched to a gene: 10. Germline assignment: CDR1 DFQATT and CDR2 SNEGSKA (reference sequence). CDR3 length: 17 amino acids. The CDR3 coding sequence is TGCAGTGCTAGAGATCCCACAAGACAGGGGGGTTACAATGAGCAGTTCTTC. It specifies CSARDPTRQGGYNEQFF.

The rearrangement links TRBV30 to TRBJ1-2; D uncertain. V was clipped by 3 bases and J by 2 bases, with 10 bases between them. The CDR3 totals 13 residues. CDR1 is GTSNPN, CDR2 SVGIG, per germline (reference sequence). The CDR3 region has the DNA TGTGCCTGGAGACCAGGAGAAAACTATGGCTACACCTTC. Its translation: CAWRPGENYGYTF. The entire variable domain, with the rest obtained from reference TRBV30 and TRBJ1-2, is as follows: SQTIHQWPATLVQPVGSPLSLECTVEGTSNPNLYWYRQAAGRGLQLLFYSVGIGQISSEVPQNLSASRPQDRQFILSSKKLLLSDSGFYLCAWRPGENYGYTFGSGTRLTVV.

The chain recombines TRBV27 with TRBJ1-2; D remains ambiguous. The CDR3 is 14 amino acids. Trimming cost V 5 bases and J 8 bases, with 18 bases left between them. Germline CDR1 MNHEY, CDR2 SMNVEV (reference sequence). The CDR3 loop is CASSVNPALQGYTF. The CDR3 region has the DNA TGTGCCAGCAGTGTAAACCCAGCTCTCCAGGGCTACACCTTC.

This chain links TRBV20-1 with TRBJ2-7; maybe TRBD1 (5 bases). The CDR3 consists of 14 residues. V lost 0 bases, J lost 4 bases, and 13 bases lay in between. Per the germline V gene, CDR1 is DFQATT and CDR2 is SNEGSKA (reference sequence). The CDR3 nucleotides read TGCAGTGCTAGAGAGGCAGGGTCCCTTTACGAGCAGTACTTC. Protein product: CSAREAGSLYEQYF.

Only a few counts were recorded for this clonotype. The chain employs TRBV2 and TRBJ2-7; TRBD1 agrees at 10 bases. With V trimmed by 5 bases and J by 3 bases, 4 bases remained unmatched. Germline V gives CDR1 SNHLY, CDR2 FYNNEI. CDR3 length: 14 residues. CDR3 nucleotide sequence: TGTGCCAGCAGTTTCCGGGACAGGGGCTACGAGCAGTACTTC. Translated, it gives CASSFRDRGYEQYF.

As regards this clonotype: The junction does not match germline at one end; this may be a read error. The genes are TRBV3-1 and TRBJ2-1; the D is unclear. CDR3 length: 11 amino acids. In germline, CDR1 is LGHDT, CDR2 YNNKEL (reference sequence). The CDR3 here is CASRNGPELFF. CDR3 sequence (DNA): TGTGCCAGCAGAAATGGACCGGAGCTGTTCTTC.

The chain employs TRBV10-3 and TRBJ1-2, with 7 bases matching TRBD1. Germline CDR1 ENHRY, CDR2 SYGVKD. V lost 4 bases and J lost 8; bases outside the gene matches: 10. The CDR3 runs 14 residues. The CDR3 DNA reads as TGTGCCATCAGTGTAGACACCACAGGGGTGGGCTACACCTTC. Translation gives CAISVDTTGVGYTF.

The DNA for the CDR3 is TGTGCCAGCAGTGAACCCCTATCGGAGACCCAGTACTTC. It specifies CASSEPLSETQYF. The V call is TRBV25-1, the J call TRBJ2-5; no reliable D call. CDR1 is MGHDK, CDR2 SYGVNS, per germline. This CDR3 region has 13 residues. Trimming took 2 bases from V and 5 from J, leaving 9 bases between them. The full variable domain, in which reference TRBV25-1 and TRBJ2-5 provide the parts outside the CDR3, is EADIYQTPRYLVIGTGKKITLECSQTMGHDKMYWYQQDPGMELHLIHYSYGVNSTEKGDLSSESTVSRIRTEHFPLTLESARPSHTSQYLCASSEPLSETQYFGPGTRLLVL.

V gene TRBV7-9 combines with J gene TRBJ2-1, with unresolved D. Germline loops: CDR1 SEHNR, CDR2 FQNEAQ (reference sequence). V was pared by 11 bases and J by 8 bases, with 4 bases between. The CDR3 runs 8 residues. The CDR3 spells CAWDEQFF. CDR3 nucleotide sequence: TGTGCCTGGGATGAGCAGTTCTTC.

V gene TRBV6-2 or TRBV6-3 combines with J gene TRBJ2-1; D gene unclear. The CDR3 runs 14 residues. Germline-derived CDR1 and CDR2 are MNHEY and SVGEGT. Between the trimmed V and J ends, which lost 6 bases and 4 bases, there was a span of 13 bases. Here the CDR3 reads CASSPRHLYNEQFF. DNA of the CDR3: TGTGCCAGCAGCCCGAGGCACTTATACAATGAGCAGTTCTTC.

V gene TRBV2 combines with J gene TRBJ1-6; D gene ambiguous. Between the trimmed V and J ends, which lost 5 bases and 2 bases, there was a span of 16 bases. Per the germline V gene, CDR1 is SNHLY and CDR2 is FYNNEI. The CDR3 runs 17 residues. The CDR3 DNA reads TGTGCCAGCAGTCCTAGTTCGGAATGGGCCTATAATTCACCCCTCCACTTT. Translation: CASSPSSEWAYNSPLHF. The full variable domain, rest sourced from reference TRBV2 and TRBJ1-6, is EPEVTQTPSHQVTQMGQEVILRCVPISNHLYFYWYRQILGQKVEFLVSFYNNEISEKSEIFDDQFSVERPDGSNFTLKIRSTKLEDSAMYFCASSPSSEWAYNSPLHFGNGTRLTVT.

This clonotype was seen only a few times. The chain uses TRBV4-2 and TRBJ2-1; TRBD2 agrees at 7 bases. V shed 1 base and J 8 bases; nucleotides not matched to a gene: 11. The CDR3 runs to 16 residues. Germline-derived CDR1 and CDR2 are LGHNA and YNFKEQ. CDR3 sequence reads: CASSQVLANDRDEQFF. CDR3 nucleotides: TGTGCCAGCAGCCAAGTACTAGCGAACGATCGGGATGAGCAGTTCTTC.